This entry lists 20 T cell receptor beta chains sequenced from one sample in a study of beta chain features in type 1 diabetes. The antigens for these receptors are not known. The investigators reverse transcribed all of the isolated RNA, so they sequenced expressed TCRB transcripts. The data were produced by immunoSEQ multiplex PCR, yet TCRdb's version contains in-frame clones alone and is incomplete. The data show 600,000 to 700,000 clones, around 11% seen once. Study observations and caveats: TCRB CDR3s from Type 1 diabetes patients were moderately but significantly shorter in all four CD4+ subsets.

The sequenced sample consisted of naive CD4+ T cells from blood. These receptors were taken from a man aged 30 to 45 with type 1 diabetes.

The sample holds a few counts of this clone. This chain links TRBV7-8 with TRBJ1-1; the D gene is possibly TRBD1 (5 bases). Trimming took 5 bases from V and 4 from J, leaving 17 bases between them. This CDR3 spans 15 amino acids. Looked up from germline, CDR1 is SGHVS and CDR2 is FQNEAQ. Here the CDR3 reads CASSREGRQGTEAFF. CDR3 nucleotide sequence: TGTGCCAGCAGCAGGGAGGGCAGGCAGGGCACTGAAGCTTTCTTT.

The chain is built from TRBV2 and TRBJ1-1; 8 bases line up with TRBD1. The germline CDR1 and CDR2 sequences are SNHLY and FYNNEI. The V and J ends lost 3 bases and 2 bases, in that order; junction bases with no gene match: 5. CDR3 length: 15 residues. The CDR3 here is CASSDLDRGNTEAFF. The CDR3 DNA sequence: TGTGCCAGCAGTGACCTTGACAGGGGCAACACTGAAGCTTTCTTT.

This clone appeared a few times. The gene calls are TRBV7-2 and TRBJ2-1, with TRBD2 as a possible D gene (5 bases). Trimming cost V 3 bases and J 10 bases, with 13 bases left between them. Germline CDR1 reads SGHTA; CDR2 reads FQGNSA. The CDR3 loop spans 13 amino acids. The CDR3 sequence: CASSFRLRGEQFF. In nucleotides, the CDR3 is TGTGCCAGCAGCTTTCGCCTTCGGGGAGAGCAGTTCTTC.

This clone was observed a few times. V is TRBV6-5 and J is TRBJ1-1; D is ambiguous. The CDR3 runs to 10 residues. The germline CDR1 and CDR2 sequences are MNHEY and SVGAGI. V lost 6 bases, J lost 2 bases, and 1 base lay in between. Written as DNA, the CDR3 is TGTGCCAGCAGCAACACTGAAGCTTTCTTT. It is translated as CASSNTEAFF.

This clone has only a few counts. This rearrangement joins TRBV5-8 to TRBJ1-2; perhaps TRBD1 as D (5 bases). The V end lost 4 bases, the J end lost 5 bases, and 15 bases lay between the germline ends. This CDR3 has 14 residues. Germline assignment: CDR1 SGHTS and CDR2 YDEGEE. The CDR3 region has the DNA TGTGCCAGCAGCCCGGGGACCGCTGATTATGGCTACACCTTC. This codes for CASSPGTADYGYTF.

The genes are TRBV19 and TRBJ2-1; 14 nucleotides align to TRBD2. The trim removed 5 bases at V and 0 bases at J, leaving 9 bases unmatched. The CDR3 is 19 amino acids. Germline V lookup: CDR1 LNHDA, CDR2 SQIVND (reference sequence). The CDR3 protein is CASSASGTSGGSSYNEQFF. CDR3 DNA sequence: TGTGCCAGTAGTGCCTCCGGGACTAGCGGGGGAAGCTCCTACAATGAGCAGTTCTTC.

About this clone: This CDR3 is missing its conserved last phenylalanine or tryptophan, likely due to a read error. No DNA is shown, since the ends of the CDR3 on it are uncertain; the CDR3 is the one TCRdb lists. The chain is built from TRBV7-6 and TRBJ1-4. The CDR3 adds up to 9 amino acids, both ends counted. Looked up from germline, CDR1 is SGHVS and CDR2 is FNYEAQ. This CDR3 is CASSLVFFL.

The rearrangement uses TRBV25-1 and TRBJ2-3, with 8 bases aligning to TRBD2. Trimming cost V 5 bases and J 0 bases; bases outside gene matches: 7. CDR3 length: 16 residues. The germline gives CDR1 MGHDK, CDR2 SYGVNS. The CDR3, as DNA: TGTGCCAGCAGTCTAACACGGGGGGGAAGCACAGATACGCAGTATTTT. Protein: CASSLTRGGSTDTQYF. The whole variable domain, remainder taken from reference TRBV25-1 and TRBJ2-3, is EADIYQTPRYLVIGTGKKITLECSQTMGHDKMYWYQQDPGMELHLIHYSYGVNSTEKGDLSSESTVSRIRTEHFPLTLESARPSHTSQYLCASSLTRGGSTDTQYFGPGTRLTVL.

The V and J genes are TRBV9 and TRBJ2-3, with D tentatively TRBD2 (6 bases). The CDR3 length is 13 residues. V shed 0 bases and J shed 8 bases, with 10 bases lying between them. Germline-derived CDR1 and CDR2 are SGDLS and YYNGEE. The DNA of the CDR3 is TGTGCCAGCAGCGTAGACAGGAGGGGTACGCAGTATTTT. Protein: CASSVDRRGTQYF.

The gene calls are TRBV9 and TRBJ1-5; TRBD1 is a possible D gene (5 bases). Trimming left V 0 bases short and J 4 bases short, with 11 bases between. CDR3 size: 15 residues. The V gene's germline CDR1 is SGDLS and CDR2 YYNGEE. In DNA form, the CDR3 reads TGTGCCAGCAGCGTAGGAGGGGTCGTTAATCAGCCCCAGCATTTT. This translates into CASSVGGVVNQPQHF.

This clone was seen a handful of times. This rearrangement joins TRBV4-3 to TRBJ2-3; 9 bases map to TRBD2. The CDR3 is made up of 17 amino acids. Unmatched junction bases numbered 7, after V lost 0 bases and J lost 3 bases. The germline gives CDR1 LGHNA, CDR2 YSLEER. The CDR3 spells CASSQEAAGGPTDTQYF. CDR3 DNA sequence: TGCGCCAGCAGCCAAGAAGCGGCGGGGGGGCCAACAGATACGCAGTATTTT.

The chain links TRBV28 to TRBJ1-2; D possibly corresponds to TRBD1 (6 bases). With 4 bases removed from V and 5 bases from J, the gap between germline ends came to 23 bases. CDR1 is MDHEN and CDR2 is SYDVKM in the germline V gene. The CDR3 runs to 17 residues. CDR3 nucleotide sequence: TGTGCCAGCAGTTCTGGAGGGGGGGCGGCGGGACTATATGGCTACACCTTC. It yields the protein CASSSGGGAAGLYGYTF.

This clone was picked up a small number of times. The gene calls are TRBV27 and TRBJ2-5; 8 bases are shared with TRBD2. Germline CDR1 is MNHEY and CDR2 is SMNVEV (reference sequence). V shed 6 bases, J shed 5 bases, and the junction held 8 bases outside the gene matches. The CDR3 has 14 amino acids. CDR3 amino acids: CASRLAGQRETQYF. The CDR3, as DNA: TGTGCCAGCAGATTAGCGGGGCAGCGGGAGACCCAGTACTTC.

The rearrangement joins TRBV4-2 to TRBJ2-3; perhaps TRBD1 as D (5 bases). Germline CDR1 is LGHNA and CDR2 is YNFKEQ. The CDR3 loop spans 15 amino acids. V lost 0 bases and J lost 6, with 13 bases in between. The CDR3 DNA reads TGTGCCAGCAGCCAAGATGGTCAGGGCTGGGATACGCAGTATTTT. Amino acids: CASSQDGQGWDTQYF.

This clone was seen a handful of times. The chain carries TRBV19 and TRBJ2-7; D is unresolved. Germline CDR1 reads LNHDA; CDR2 reads SQIVND (reference sequence). The CDR3 totals 15 residues. V was pared by 2 bases and J by 5 bases, with 16 bases between. The CDR3 here is CASSIRGLERDEQYF. CDR3 coding DNA: TGTGCCAGTAGTATAAGAGGTCTCGAACGGGACGAGCAGTACTTC.

This clone turned up a few times. In nucleotides, the CDR3 is TGTGCCTGGAGCCCGGGACTAGCGGGGTCTTCCTACAATGAGCAGTTCTTC. Amino acids: CAWSPGLAGSSYNEQFF. V is TRBV30 and J is TRBJ2-1; 13 positions match TRBD2. Germline V gives CDR1 GTSNPN, CDR2 SVGIG (reference sequence). J lost 1 base, V lost 3 bases, and 6 bases had no gene match. The CDR3 sequence is 17 residues long. The whole variable domain, remainder taken from reference TRBV30 and TRBJ2-1, is SQTIHQWPATLVQPVGSPLSLECTVEGTSNPNLYWYRQAAGRGLQLLFYSVGIGQISSEVPQNLSASRPQDRQFILSSKKLLLSDSGFYLCAWSPGLAGSSYNEQFFGPGTRLTVL.

This clone was picked up a small number of times. The J gene is TRBJ1-2, the V gene TRBV4-3; the D is unclear. CDR3 length: 15 amino acids. Germline-derived CDR1 and CDR2 are LGHNA and YSLEER. V was cut by 1 base and J by 4 bases, with 13 bases left in between. CDR3 amino acids: CASSQGEARPYGYTF. CDR3 coding DNA: TGCGCCAGCAGCCAAGGAGAAGCACGCCCCTATGGCTACACCTTC.

The V and J genes are TRBV9 and TRBJ2-7; 11 nucleotides agree with TRBD1. This CDR3 region has 15 residues. Germline CDR1 SGDLS, CDR2 YYNGEE. Trimming took 4 bases from V and 3 from J; bases not matched to a gene: 6. CDR3 bases: TGTGCCAGCAGCAGCGGGACAGGGGGAATCTACGAGCAGTACTTC. Its protein product is CASSSGTGGIYEQYF.

The rearrangement uses TRBV7-2 and TRBJ1-3; D call uncertain. The V gene's germline CDR1 is SGHTA and CDR2 FQGNSA. The V and J ends lost 5 bases and 1 base respectively, with 15 bases between them. This CDR3 region has 16 residues. Here the CDR3 reads CASSLKTPYSGNTIYF. The CDR3 DNA is TGTGCCAGCAGCCTCAAGACACCCTATTCTGGAAACACCATATATTTT.

This rearrangement joins TRBV5-1 to TRBJ2-1; 11 positions agree with TRBD2. Germline V lookup: CDR1 SGHRS, CDR2 YFSETQ. V lost 3 bases, J lost 3 bases, and 5 bases stayed unmatched. CDR3 size: 16 residues. The CDR3 coding sequence is TGCGCCAGCAGCTCATCACTAGCGGGGGACTACAATGAGCAGTTCTTC. It translates to CASSSSLAGDYNEQFF.